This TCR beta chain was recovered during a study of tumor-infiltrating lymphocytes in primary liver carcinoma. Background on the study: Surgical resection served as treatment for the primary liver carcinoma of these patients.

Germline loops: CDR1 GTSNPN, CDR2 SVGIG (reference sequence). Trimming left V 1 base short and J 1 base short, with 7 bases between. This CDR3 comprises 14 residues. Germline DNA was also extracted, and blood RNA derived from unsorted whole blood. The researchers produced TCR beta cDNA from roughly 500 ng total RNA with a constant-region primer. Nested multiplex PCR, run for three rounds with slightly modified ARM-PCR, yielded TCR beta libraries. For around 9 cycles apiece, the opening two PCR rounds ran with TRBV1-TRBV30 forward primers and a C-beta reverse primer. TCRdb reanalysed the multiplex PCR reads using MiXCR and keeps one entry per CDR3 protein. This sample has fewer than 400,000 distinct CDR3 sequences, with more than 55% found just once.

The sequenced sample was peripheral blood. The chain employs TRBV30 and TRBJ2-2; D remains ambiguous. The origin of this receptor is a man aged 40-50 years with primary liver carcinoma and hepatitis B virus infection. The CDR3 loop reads CAWSAYLNTGELFF. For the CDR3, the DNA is TGTGCCTGGAGTGCTTACCTGAACACCGGGGAGCTGTTTTTT.